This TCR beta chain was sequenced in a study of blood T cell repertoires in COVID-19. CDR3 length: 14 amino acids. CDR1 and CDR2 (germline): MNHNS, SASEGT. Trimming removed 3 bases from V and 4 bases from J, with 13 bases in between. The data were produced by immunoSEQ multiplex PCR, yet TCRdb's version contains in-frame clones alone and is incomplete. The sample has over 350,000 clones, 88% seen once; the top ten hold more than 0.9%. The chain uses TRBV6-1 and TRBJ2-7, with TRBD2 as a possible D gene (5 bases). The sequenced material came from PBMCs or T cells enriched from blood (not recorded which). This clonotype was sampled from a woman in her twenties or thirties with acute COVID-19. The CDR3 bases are TGTGCCAGCAGTGAGATGTCGGGATGGTACGAGCAGTACTTC. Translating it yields CASSEMSGWYEQYF.